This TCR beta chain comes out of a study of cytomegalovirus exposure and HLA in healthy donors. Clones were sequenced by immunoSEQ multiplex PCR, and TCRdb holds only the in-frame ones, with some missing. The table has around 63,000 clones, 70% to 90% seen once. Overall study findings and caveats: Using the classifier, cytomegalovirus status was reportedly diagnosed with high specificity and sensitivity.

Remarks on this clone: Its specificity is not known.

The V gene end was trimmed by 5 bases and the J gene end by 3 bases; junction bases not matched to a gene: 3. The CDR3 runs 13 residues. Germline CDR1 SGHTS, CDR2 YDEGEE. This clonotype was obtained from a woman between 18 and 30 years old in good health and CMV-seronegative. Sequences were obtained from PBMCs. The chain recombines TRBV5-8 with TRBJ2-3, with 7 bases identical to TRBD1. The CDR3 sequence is CASSLQGTDTQYF. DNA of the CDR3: TGTGCCAGCAGTTTACAGGGGACAGATACGCAGTATTTT. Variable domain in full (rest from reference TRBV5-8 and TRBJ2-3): EAGVTQSPTHLIKTRGQQATLRCSPISGHTSVYWYQQALGLGLQFLLWYDEGEERNRGNFPPRFSGRQFPNYSSELNVNALELEDSALYLCASSLQGTDTQYFGPGTRLTVL.